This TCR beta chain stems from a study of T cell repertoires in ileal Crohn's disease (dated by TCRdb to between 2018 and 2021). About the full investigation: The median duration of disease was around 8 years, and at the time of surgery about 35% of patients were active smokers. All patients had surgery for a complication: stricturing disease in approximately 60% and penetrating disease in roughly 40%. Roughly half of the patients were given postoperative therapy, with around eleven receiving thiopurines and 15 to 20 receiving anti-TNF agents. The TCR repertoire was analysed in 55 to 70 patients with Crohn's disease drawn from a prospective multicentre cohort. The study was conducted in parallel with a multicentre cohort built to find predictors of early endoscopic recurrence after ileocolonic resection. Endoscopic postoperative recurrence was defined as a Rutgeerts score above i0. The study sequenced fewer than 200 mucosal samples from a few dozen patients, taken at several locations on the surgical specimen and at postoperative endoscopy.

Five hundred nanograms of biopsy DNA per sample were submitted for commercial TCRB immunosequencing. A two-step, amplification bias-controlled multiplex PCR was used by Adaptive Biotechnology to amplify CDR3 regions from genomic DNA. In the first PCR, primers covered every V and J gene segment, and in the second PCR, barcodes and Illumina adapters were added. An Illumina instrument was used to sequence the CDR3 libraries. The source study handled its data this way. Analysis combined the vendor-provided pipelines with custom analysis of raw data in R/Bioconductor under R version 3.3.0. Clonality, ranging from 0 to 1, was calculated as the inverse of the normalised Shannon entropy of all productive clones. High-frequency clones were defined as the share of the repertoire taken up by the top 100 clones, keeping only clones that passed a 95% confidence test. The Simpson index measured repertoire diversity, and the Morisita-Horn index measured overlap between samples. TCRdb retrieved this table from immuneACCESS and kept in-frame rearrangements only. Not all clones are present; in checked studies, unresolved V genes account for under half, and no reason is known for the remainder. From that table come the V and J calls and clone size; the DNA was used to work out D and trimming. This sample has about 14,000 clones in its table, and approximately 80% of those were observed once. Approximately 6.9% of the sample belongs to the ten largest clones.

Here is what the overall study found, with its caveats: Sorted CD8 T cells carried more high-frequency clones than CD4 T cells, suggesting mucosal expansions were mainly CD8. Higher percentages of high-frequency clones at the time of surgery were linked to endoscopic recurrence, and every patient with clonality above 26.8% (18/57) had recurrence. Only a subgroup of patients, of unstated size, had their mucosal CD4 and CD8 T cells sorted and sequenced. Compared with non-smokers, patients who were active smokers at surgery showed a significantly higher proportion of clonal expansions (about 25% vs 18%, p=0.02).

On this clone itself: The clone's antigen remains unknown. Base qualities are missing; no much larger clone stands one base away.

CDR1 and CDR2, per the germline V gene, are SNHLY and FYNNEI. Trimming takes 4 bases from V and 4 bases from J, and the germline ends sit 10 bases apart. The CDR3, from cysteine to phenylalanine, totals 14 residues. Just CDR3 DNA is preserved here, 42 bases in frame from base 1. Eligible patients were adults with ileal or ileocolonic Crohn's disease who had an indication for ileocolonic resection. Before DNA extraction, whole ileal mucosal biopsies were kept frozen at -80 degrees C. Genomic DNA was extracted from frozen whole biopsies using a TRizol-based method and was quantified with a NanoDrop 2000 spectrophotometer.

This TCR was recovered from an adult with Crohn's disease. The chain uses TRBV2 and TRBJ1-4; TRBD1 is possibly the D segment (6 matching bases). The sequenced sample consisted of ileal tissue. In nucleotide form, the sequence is TGTGCCAGCAGTGCTGGACAGAATAATGAAAAACTGTTTTTT. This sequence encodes CASSAGQNNEKLFF.